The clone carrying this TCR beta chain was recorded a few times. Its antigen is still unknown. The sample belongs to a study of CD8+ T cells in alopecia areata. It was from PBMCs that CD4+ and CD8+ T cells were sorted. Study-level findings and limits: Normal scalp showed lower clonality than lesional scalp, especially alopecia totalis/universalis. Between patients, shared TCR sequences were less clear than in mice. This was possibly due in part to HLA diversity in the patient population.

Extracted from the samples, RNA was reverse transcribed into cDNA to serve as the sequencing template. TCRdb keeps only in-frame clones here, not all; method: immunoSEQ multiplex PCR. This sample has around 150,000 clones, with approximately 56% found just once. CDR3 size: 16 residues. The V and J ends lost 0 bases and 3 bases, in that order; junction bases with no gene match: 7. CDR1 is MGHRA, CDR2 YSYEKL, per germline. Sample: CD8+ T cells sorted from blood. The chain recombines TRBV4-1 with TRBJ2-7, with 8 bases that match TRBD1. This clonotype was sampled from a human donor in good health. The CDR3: CASSQDVRTGIYEQYF. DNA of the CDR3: TGCGCCAGCAGCCAAGATGTCCGGACAGGGATCTACGAGCAGTACTTC.